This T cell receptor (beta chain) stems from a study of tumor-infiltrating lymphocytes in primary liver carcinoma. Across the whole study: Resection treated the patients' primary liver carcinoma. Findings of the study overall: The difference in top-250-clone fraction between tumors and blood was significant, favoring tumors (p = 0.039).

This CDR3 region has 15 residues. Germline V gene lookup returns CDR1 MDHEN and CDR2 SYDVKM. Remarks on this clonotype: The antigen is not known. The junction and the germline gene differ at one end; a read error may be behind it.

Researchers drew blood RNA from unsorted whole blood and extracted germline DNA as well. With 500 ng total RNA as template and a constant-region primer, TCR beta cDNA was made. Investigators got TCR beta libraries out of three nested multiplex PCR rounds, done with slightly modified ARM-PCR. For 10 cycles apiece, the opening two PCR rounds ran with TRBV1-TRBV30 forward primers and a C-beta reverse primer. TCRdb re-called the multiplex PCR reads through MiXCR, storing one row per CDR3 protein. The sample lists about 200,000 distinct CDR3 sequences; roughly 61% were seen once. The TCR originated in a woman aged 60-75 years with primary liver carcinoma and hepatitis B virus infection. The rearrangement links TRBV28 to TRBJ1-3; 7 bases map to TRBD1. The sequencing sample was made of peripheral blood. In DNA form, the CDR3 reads TGTGCCAGCAGAAGGACAGGCACCTCTGGAAACACCGTATATTTT. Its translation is CASRRTGTSGNTVYF.